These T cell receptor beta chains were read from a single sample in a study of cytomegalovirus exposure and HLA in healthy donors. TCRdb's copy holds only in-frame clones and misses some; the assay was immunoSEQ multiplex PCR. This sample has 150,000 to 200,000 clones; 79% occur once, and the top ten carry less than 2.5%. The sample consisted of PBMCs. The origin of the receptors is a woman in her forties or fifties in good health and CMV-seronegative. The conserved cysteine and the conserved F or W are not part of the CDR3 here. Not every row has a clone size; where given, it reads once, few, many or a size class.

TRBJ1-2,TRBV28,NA,ASRVTGPYGYT
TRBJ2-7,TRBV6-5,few,ASSYSWAGGAYEQY
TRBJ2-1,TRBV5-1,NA,ASSLEAGGYNEQF
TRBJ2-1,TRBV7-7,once,ASSLGAGTGASNEQF
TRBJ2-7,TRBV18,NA,ASSLTGQGTYEQY
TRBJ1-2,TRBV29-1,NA,SVLVDGYT
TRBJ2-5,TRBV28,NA,ASSRGDGPQETQY
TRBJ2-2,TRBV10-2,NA,ASRGTGNTGELF
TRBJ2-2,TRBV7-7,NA,ASSPGGTGELF
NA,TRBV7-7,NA,ASSSSPGSTNEQY
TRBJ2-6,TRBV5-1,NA,ASSGQGYSGANVLT
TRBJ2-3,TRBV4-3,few,ASSQEGQGAADTQY
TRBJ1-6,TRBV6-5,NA,ASSSFNSPLH
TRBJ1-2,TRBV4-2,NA,ASSRGTGLDGYT
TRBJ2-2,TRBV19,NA,ASTSGSGGANTGELF
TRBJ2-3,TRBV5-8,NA,ASSLVSGGTDTQY
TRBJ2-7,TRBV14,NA,ASSRKIGEYSYEQY